Sequencing of this T cell receptor beta chain was carried out in a study of CD8 T cells in ankylosing spondylitis (dated 2017 in TCRdb). In terms of the full investigation: To find TCR variants linked to disease, the study profiled T cell receptor beta repertoires in ankylosing spondylitis patients and healthy donors. The whole study cohort included over a hundred healthy donors and 20 to 25 ankylosing spondylitis patients. Peripheral blood samples were taken, and synovial fluid was additionally collected from ankylosing spondylitis patients. Findings and caveats that apply to the study as a whole: According to the report, matched synovial fluid samples from ankylosing spondylitis patients were significantly enriched for the disease-linked clones. The disease-linked clones had a CD8+ phenotype and were found at relatively low frequencies in peripheral blood. Some of the motif variants had been reported before in the synovial fluid and blood of reactive arthritis patients, a finding that suggests common disease-initiation mechanisms. A TCR beta motif made up of seven or eight highly homologous amino acid variants appeared to be characteristic of blood from ankylosing spondylitis patients.

Sequencing used an Illumina HiSeq 2500. Quantitative 5'-RACE with molecular barcodes was the method used to prepare the TCR beta libraries. On the authors' methods: A new computational method, built on a probabilistic model of VDJ rearrangement, was used to identify disease-linked TCR variants. TCRdb took the public reads, trimmed them with fastp at Q25, ran MiXCR for clone calling and kept in-frame beta chains. When rows share a CDR3 protein, they turn into one entry using the most common DNA and genes. The authors' filters were not applied to this entry. A total of tens of thousands of distinct CDR3 sequences appear in this sample, nearly 5.5% of them only once. Around 1.8% of the sample goes to the ten largest clones. Including the terminal cysteine and phenylalanine, the CDR3 comprises 15 residues. The DNA shown is the 45-base CDR3, in frame from base 1. Per the germline V gene, SGDLS is the CDR1 and YYNGEE is the CDR2. V was cut back by 0 bases and J by 4 bases, leaving a gap of 13 bases between them.

As to this clonotype: Its cognate antigen has yet to be identified. The sample holds no much larger clone one base away, and base qualities are not on file.

This clonotype originated in a female donor with ankylosing spondylitis or in good health (not recorded which). Material for sequencing was blood, either unsorted or a sorted T cell fraction (not recorded which). This sequence uses TRBV9 and TRBJ2-5; a tentative D call is TRBD1 (5 bases match). The DNA is as follows: TGTGCCAGCAGCGTAGGCGGCAGGGAAGCAGAGACCCAGTACTTC. The encoded protein is CASSVGGREAETQYF.